One sample yielded the 4 T cell receptor beta chains listed below, sequenced in a study of blood T cell repertoires in COVID-19. Some clones are missing from TCRdb's copy, which holds only in-frame ones; the method was immunoSEQ multiplex PCR. Here the sample spans about 310,000 clones, around 90% being singletons. Sequenced material: PBMCs or T cells enriched from blood (not recorded which). These receptors came from a woman younger than 30 who had recovered from COVID-19.

The chain uses TRBV9 and TRBJ1-2; TRBD1 aligns across 10 bases. This CDR3 region has 15 residues. J was trimmed by 3 bases and V by 3 bases; bases with no gene match: 5. CDR1 SGDLS and CDR2 YYNGEE come from the germline V gene. The CDR3 DNA reads TGTGCCAGCAGCGCCCAGACAGGGGGCGACTATGGCTACACCTTC. Its translation: CASSAQTGGDYGYTF.

The V call is TRBV6-2 or TRBV6-3, the J call TRBJ2-1, with 8 bases lining up with TRBD2. Per germline, CDR1 MNHEY and CDR2 SVGEGT. This CDR3 is built from 15 residues. Trimming at V came to 5 bases and at J to 2 bases, leaving 5 bases not matched to a gene. The CDR3, as DNA: TGTGCCAGCAGTATAGAGCGGGAGACCTACAATGAGCAGTTCTTC. It yields the protein CASSIERETYNEQFF.

V is TRBV14 and J is TRBJ1-4; TRBD1 matches 10 bases. Germline assignment: CDR1 SGHDN and CDR2 FVKESK. CDR3 length equals 18 residues. V lost 4 bases to trimming and J lost 8 bases; unmatched junction nucleotides: 16. The CDR3 DNA reads as TGTGCCAGCAGCCGGCTAGACAGGGGGCCACATAGGGGCGAAAAACTGTTTTTT. Protein sequence: CASSRLDRGPHRGEKLFF.

This sequence joins TRBV19 and TRBJ1-5, with 8 bases matching TRBD1. Germline trimming cut 4 bases from V and 6 bases from J; bases unmatched to any gene: 17. CDR3 length: 18 residues. Looked up from germline, CDR1 is LNHDA and CDR2 is SQIVND (reference sequence). CDR3: CASSTVYRGAAKRQPQHF. For the CDR3, the DNA is TGTGCCAGTAGTACGGTGTACAGGGGGGCAGCAAAGCGTCAGCCCCAGCATTTT. The whole variable domain, remainder taken from reference TRBV19 and TRBJ1-5, is DGGITQSPKYLFRKEGQNVTLSCEQNLNHDAMYWYRQDPGQGLRLIYYSQIVNDFQKGDIAEGYSVSREKKESFPLTVTSAQKNPTAFYLCASSTVYRGAAKRQPQHFGDGTRLSIL.